Each of the 20 T cell receptor beta chains below was sequenced from the same sample in a study of control samples from healthy donors and cancer patients. The method was immunoSEQ multiplex PCR; TCRdb's version includes in-frame clones alone and lacks a portion of them. Counted here are more than 150,000 clones, about 94% occurring once; the ten biggest clones make up about 0.64%. Sequencing was carried out using blood. Receptor source: a woman under 40 in good health.

The V call is TRBV19, the J call TRBJ2-1; maybe TRBD1 (5 bases). CDR3 length: 13 amino acids. V was shortened by 3 bases and J by 6 bases, with 9 bases between the two germline ends. CDR1 is LNHDA, CDR2 SQIVND, per germline (reference sequence). This CDR3 is CASSILTGNEQFF. In DNA form, the CDR3 reads TGTGCCAGTAGTATTTTAACAGGCAATGAGCAGTTCTTC.

The chain recombines TRBV12-3 or TRBV12-4 with TRBJ1-1, with a possible D match to TRBD1 (6 bases). The CDR3 runs 13 residues. V gave up 4 bases and J gave up 5 bases, with 11 bases separating them. CDR3 sequence: CASSWGGATEAFF. CDR3 in DNA: TGTGCCAGCAGTTGGGGGGGGGCGACTGAAGCTTTCTTT.

The rearrangement links TRBV30 to TRBJ2-5, with TRBD1 matching 7 bases. CDR1 and CDR2 from the germline V gene are GTSNPN and SVGIG (reference sequence). The CDR3 loop spans 13 amino acids. The V and J ends lost 2 bases and 5 bases, in that order; junction bases with no gene match: 5. The CDR3 DNA sequence: TGTGCCTGGAGTCGAGGGGGCGCGGAGACCCAGTACTTC. This codes for CAWSRGGAETQYF.

This clone has a handful of counts. V gene TRBV4-2 combines with J gene TRBJ1-5; 8 positions match TRBD1. This CDR3 region has 17 residues. The ends lost 0 bases at V and 1 base at J; junction bases unmatched: 5. Germline values: CDR1 LGHNA, CDR2 YNFKEQ. CDR3 residues: CASSQEMTGVSNQPQHF. In nucleotides, the CDR3 is TGTGCCAGCAGCCAAGAGATGACAGGGGTGAGCAATCAGCCCCAGCATTTT.

This clone was counted once. CDR3 loop: CASSLDDGELFF. The CDR3 nucleotides read TGTGCCAGCAGCTTGGACGACGGGGAGCTGTTTTTT. The V gene is TRBV7-7, the J gene TRBJ2-2; D is undetermined. The germline gives CDR1 SSHAT, CDR2 FNYEAQ (reference sequence). CDR3 length equals 12 residues. V was trimmed by 3 bases and J by 7 bases, leaving 6 bases between them.

Here the CDR3 DNA reads TGTGCCAGCACCAGTCGGAATGAAAAACTGTTTTTT. Translation gives CASTSRNEKLFF. The chain recombines TRBV28 with TRBJ1-4, with D hard to call. CDR1 and CDR2 from the germline V gene are MDHEN and SYDVKM. The CDR3 is 12 residues long. The V end was cut by 7 bases, the J end by 5 bases, with 8 bases between. Full variable domain (rest looked up from reference TRBV28 and TRBJ1-4): DVKVTQSSRYLVKRTGEKVFLECVQDMDHENMFWYRQDPGLGLRLIYFSYDVKMKEKGDIPEGYSVSREKKERFSLILESASTNQTSMYLCASTSRNEKLFFGSGTQLSVL.

Only a few counts were recorded for this clone. Other DNA sequences from this sample encode an identical CDR3 as well. This chain links TRBV28 with TRBJ2-1; 8 nucleotides agree with TRBD2. Unmatched junction bases numbered 10, after V lost 5 bases and J lost 7 bases. The CDR3 is made up of 15 amino acids. Germline V gene lookup returns CDR1 MDHEN and CDR2 SYDVKM. This CDR3 is CASSPRLAGGNEQFF. The CDR3 DNA is TGTGCCAGCAGTCCGCGGCTAGCGGGCGGGAATGAGCAGTTCTTC.

This chain uses TRBV28 with TRBJ2-5; 14 bases align to TRBD2. In germline, CDR1 is MDHEN, CDR2 SYDVKM. This CDR3 comprises 17 residues. V lost 5 bases to trimming and J lost 5 bases; unmatched junction nucleotides: 10. CDR3 in amino acids: CASSPRGTSGRGETQYF. Here the CDR3 DNA reads TGTGCCAGCAGTCCTAGGGGGACTAGCGGGAGAGGGGAGACCCAGTACTTC. The whole variable domain, filled in from reference TRBV28 and TRBJ2-5, reads DVKVTQSSRYLVKRTGEKVFLECVQDMDHENMFWYRQDPGLGLRLIYFSYDVKMKEKGDIPEGYSVSREKKERFSLILESASTNQTSMYLCASSPRGTSGRGETQYFGPGTRLLVL.

The genes are TRBV14 and TRBJ2-3, with D unresolved. The CDR3 loop spans 12 amino acids. With 1 base removed from V and 4 bases from J, the gap between germline ends came to 3 bases. Germline loops: CDR1 SGHDN, CDR2 FVKESK. The CDR3 coding sequence is TGTGCCAGCAGCCAAGGGTCAGATACGCAGTATTTT. This sequence encodes CASSQGSDTQYF.

V gene TRBV7-3 combines with J gene TRBJ2-2; 11 bases align to TRBD1. CDR1 SGHTA and CDR2 FQGTGA come from the germline V gene. V trimming: 4 bases; J trimming: 7 bases; junction bases outside the gene matches: 14. The CDR3 is 18 residues long. CDR3 loop: CASSSPNLDRGRVGELFF. The DNA of the CDR3 is TGTGCCAGCAGCTCCCCGAACCTGGACAGGGGGCGGGTCGGGGAGCTGTTTTTT.

V usage is TRBV5-1 and J usage is TRBJ2-7, with D maybe TRBD2 (7 bases). Per the germline V gene, CDR1 is SGHRS and CDR2 is YFSETQ. V shed 5 bases and J shed 7 bases, with 13 bases lying between them. The CDR3 is made up of 12 amino acids. The CDR3 DNA follows: TGCGCCAGCAGTTCCAGGGGAGGGGAGCAGTACTTC. Translation: CASSSRGGEQYF.

This chain uses TRBV5-6 with TRBJ1-2, with a possible D match to TRBD1 (6 bases). This CDR3 is built from 16 residues. Per germline, CDR1 SGHDT and CDR2 YYEEEE. V dropped 1 base and J dropped 4 bases, with 17 bases sitting between them. The CDR3: CASSLTKTGRPYGYTF. Written as DNA, the CDR3 is TGTGCCAGCAGCTTGACGAAAACAGGGCGTCCCTATGGCTACACCTTC.

As DNA, the CDR3 is TGCAGCGTTGTGCGGAACACTGAAGCTTTCTTT. Amino acid sequence: CSVVRNTEAFF. The chain recombines TRBV29-1 with TRBJ1-1, with no clear D. The germline V gene encodes CDR1 SQVTM and CDR2 ANQGSEA. The CDR3 covers 11 residues. V lost 4 bases, J lost 1 base, and 4 bases lay in between.

The V and J genes are TRBV7-2 and TRBJ1-1; D may be TRBD1 (5 bases). V lost 5 bases and J lost 1, with 8 bases in between. Germline values: CDR1 SGHTA, CDR2 FQGNSA. The CDR3 length is 13 residues. The CDR3 nucleotides read TGTGCCAGCAGCGTAACAGGGAACACTGAAGCTTTCTTT. Amino acids: CASSVTGNTEAFF.

The chain links TRBV27 to TRBJ2-7; TRBD1 matches 7 bases. Per germline, CDR1 MNHEY and CDR2 SMNVEV (reference sequence). V dropped 5 bases and J dropped 4; count of bases not matched to a gene: 8. The CDR3 contains 14 residues. CDR3 bases: TGTGCCAGCAGTCCCCTGGGACAGATGTACGAGCAGTACTTC. It yields the protein CASSPLGQMYEQYF.

This chain uses TRBV7-8 with TRBJ2-6; 10 nucleotides line up with TRBD2. CDR1 and CDR2 from the germline V gene are SGHVS and FQNEAQ. The junction had 15 bases not matched to a gene; V was cut back by 4 bases and J by 3 bases. The CDR3 has 20 residues. For the CDR3, the DNA is TGTGCCAGCAGCTCAATACGGACTAGCGGCGCCCGGGGTGGGGCCAACGTCCTGACTTTC. This codes for CASSSIRTSGARGGANVLTF. Drawing the rest from reference TRBV7-8 and TRBJ2-6, the complete variable domain is GAGVSQSPRYKVAKRGQDVALRCDPISGHVSLFWYQQALGQGPEFLTYFQNEAQLDKSGLPSDRFFAERPEGSVSTLKIQRTQQEDSAVYLCASSSIRTSGARGGANVLTFGAGSRLTVL.

CDR3 sequence reads: CASSQAYPLSSGNTIYF. The DNA for the CDR3 is TGTGCCAGCAGCCAAGCGTATCCGTTATCCTCTGGAAACACCATATATTTT. The V call is TRBV4-2, the J call TRBJ1-3; D gene ambiguous. Trimming shortened V by 1 base and J by 0 bases, and 13 bases separated the two germline ends. From germline, CDR1 is LGHNA and CDR2 YNFKEQ. The CDR3 contains 17 residues.

The chain links TRBV4-1 to TRBJ2-3, with D tentatively TRBD1 or TRBD2 (5 bases each). V lost 4 bases to trimming and J lost 5 bases, with 16 bases between them. This CDR3 is built from 15 residues. The germline V gene has CDR1 MGHRA and CDR2 YSYEKL. CDR3 protein: CASSPTRGLLDTQYF. Written as DNA, the CDR3 is TGCGCCAGCAGCCCCACTAGGGGCCTCCTAGATACGCAGTATTTT.

The count of this clone is one. The CDR3 nucleotides read TGTGCCAGCAGTGGTACCGGGGGTTTGAACACCGGGGAGCTGTTTTTT. Its protein product is CASSGTGGLNTGELFF. The chain has TRBV6-6 and TRBJ2-2; D is possibly TRBD2 (6 bases). This CDR3 spans 16 amino acids. Trimming stripped 5 bases from V and 1 base from J, with 14 bases between. In germline, CDR1 is MNHNY, CDR2 SVGAGI (reference sequence).

The chain uses TRBV5-6 and TRBJ2-1; 7 bases match TRBD2. Germline CDR1 reads SGHDT; CDR2 reads YYEEEE. The CDR3 contains 15 residues. V lost 10 bases to trimming and J lost 0 bases; unmatched junction nucleotides: 10. The CDR3 region is CAFDWGGGSYNEQFF. The CDR3 bases are TGTGCCTTCGACTGGGGGGGAGGCTCCTACAATGAGCAGTTCTTC.